The entry below describes one T cell receptor beta chain. Its antigen is undetermined. This sample is part of a study of T cell responses to AZD1222 COVID-19 vaccine. Study-wide points: In a largely white British group with more females than males, clonal diversity was possibly underestimated.

Profiled with immunoSEQ multiplex PCR; TCRdb holds only in-frame clones, not every one. The sample consists of some 200,000 clones, roughly 92% of them appearing once. The V and J ends lost 4 bases and 7 bases respectively, with 20 bases between them. The germline CDR1 and CDR2 sequences are MNHNY and SVGAGI (reference sequence). This CDR3 is built from 15 residues. The material was peripheral blood, obtained 28 days after the second AZD1222 dose. This receptor was taken from an adult who received the AZD1222 COVID-19 vaccine. V usage is TRBV6-6 and J usage is TRBJ2-7; weak D call: TRBD1 (7 bases). This CDR3 is CASSSSSGGQVEQYF. The CDR3 DNA reads TGTGCCAGCAGTTCGTCCTCAGGGGGGCAGGTGGAGCAGTACTTC.